This is a list of T cell receptor beta chains from one sample in a study of TIL therapy for anti-PD-1-resistant metastatic lung cancer. Data came from immunoSEQ multiplex PCR; TCRdb stores just in-frame clones and leaves some out. The sample has about 52,000 clones; 79% are singletons. The source was blood, collected at baseline. The receptors here all came from a woman between 30 and 80 years old with non-small cell lung cancer. The CDR3 runs from the conserved cysteine through the conserved F or W. A D gene is named only where the DNA matches it firmly. For some rows the clone size is stated as once, few or many, or as a class when expanded; others skip it.

14	TRBD1	-	TRBV6-6	TRBJ1-2	CASSYGGQGGGYTF	TGTGCCAGCAGTTACGGGGGACAGGGCGGAGGCTACACCTTC
15	TRBD1	-	TRBV4-1	TRBJ2-2	CASTYGQGNTGELFF	TGCGCCAGCACGTATGGACAGGGTAACACCGGGGAGCTGTTTTTT
15	-	-	TRBV19	TRBJ2-1	CASDIGGSSYNEQFF	TGTGCCAGTGATATTGGGGGGAGCTCCTACAATGAGCAGTTCTTC
14	-	-	TRBV10-3	TRBJ1-2	CAAMGGASVDGYTF	TGTGCCGCCATGGGGGGGGCCTCCGTGGATGGCTACACCTTC
14	-	-	TRBV4-1	TRBJ1-6	CASSQIGYNSPLHF	TGCGCCAGCAGCCAAATTGGGTATAATTCACCCCTCCACTTT
15	TRBD1	-	TRBV5-4	TRBJ2-7	CASSLLGTGDYEQYF	TGTGCCAGCAGCTTGCTTGGGACAGGGGACTACGAGCAGTACTTC
17	-	few	TRBV15	TRBJ2-7	CATSTTPILARENEQYF	TGTGCCACCAGCACGACTCCTATACTAGCCAGGGAAAACGAGCAGTACTTC
16	-	-	TRBV6-5	TRBJ1-3	CASSYSGQGSGNTIYF	TGTGCCAGCAGTTACTCCGGCCAGGGATCTGGAAACACCATATATTTT
13	-	-	TRBV29-1	TRBJ1-5	CSVQDSSNQPQHF	TGCAGCGTTCAAGACAGTTCCAATCAGCCCCAGCATTTT
15	-	once	TRBV7-8	TRBJ1-2	CASSLASGEFYGYTF	TGTGCCAGCAGCTTAGCGAGTGGGGAATTCTATGGCTACACCTTC
16	TRBD1	-	TRBV7-6	TRBJ2-2	CASSSLGQGRDGELFF	TGTGCCAGCAGCTCACTCGGACAGGGTCGGGACGGGGAGCTGTTTTTT
17	TRBD2	-	TRBV19	TRBJ2-1	CASSIGTSGPSYNEQFF	TGTGCCAGTAGTATAGGGACTAGCGGGCCCAGTTACAATGAGCAGTTCTTC
18	-	-	TRBV21-1	TRBJ1-1	CASSLKIPSGTTNTEAFF	TGTGCCAGCAGCTTAAAAATCCCCTCCGGGACAACGAACACTGAAGCTTTCTTT
15	-	-	TRBV2	TRBJ2-1	CASRGKPTGIDEQFF	TGTGCCAGCAGGGGCAAACCTACAGGTATCGATGAGCAGTTCTTC
15	TRBD2	few	TRBV5-1	TRBJ2-7	CASSLAGGTSYEQYF	TGCGCCAGCAGCTTGGCGGGAGGTACCTCCTACGAGCAGTACTTC
12	TRBD1	-	TRBV29-1	TRBJ2-5	CSELQGGETQYF	TGCAGCGAATTACAGGGGGGAGAGACCCAGTACTTC
16	TRBD1	-	TRBV28	TRBJ1-2	CASSNRDRGRFYGYTF	TGTGCCAGCAGTAACCGGGACAGGGGGCGCTTCTATGGCTACACCTTC
15	-	-	TRBV7-8	TRBJ1-2	CASSSMRGIDGGYTF	TGTGCCAGCAGCTCCATGCGGGGGATTGATGGTGGCTACACCTTC
15	TRBD2	-	TRBV10-3	TRBJ2-4	CAISGAGDPPGIQYF	TGTGCCATCAGTGGGGCGGGAGACCCGCCCGGCATTCAGTACTTC
15	-	-	TRBV4-3	TRBJ2-5	CASSQGTMEVETQYF	TGCGCCAGCAGCCAAGGCACAATGGAGGTGGAGACCCAGTACTTC
16	TRBD1	-	TRBV2	TRBJ1-3	CASSRDRASSGNTIYF	TGTGCCAGCAGTCGGGACAGGGCGTCATCTGGAAACACCATATATTTT
18	TRBD2	-	TRBV4-3	TRBJ2-3	CASSQDRFGSGKTDTQYF	TGCGCCAGCAGCCAAGATCGGTTCGGGAGCGGGAAAACAGATACGCAGTATTTT
17	TRBD1	-	TRBV11-2	TRBJ1-1	CASSQSTGGPVNTEAFF	TGTGCCAGCAGCCAATCGACAGGGGGCCCCGTGAACACTGAAGCTTTCTTT
13	-	-	TRBV2	TRBJ1-5	CASSDGGSGPQHF	TGTGCCAGCAGTGACGGGGGGAGTGGGCCCCAGCATTTT
13	TRBD1	few	TRBV5-1	TRBJ1-1	CASSETGAPEAFF	TGCGCCAGCAGCGAGACAGGGGCCCCTGAAGCTTTCTTT
12	-	-	TRBV25-1	TRBJ2-3	CASGPPEDTQYF	TGTGCCAGCGGCCCCCCTGAAGATACGCAGTATTTT
14	TRBD1	-	TRBV5-1	TRBJ2-1	CASSQGTGGNEQFF	TGCGCCAGCAGCCAAGGGACAGGGGGTAATGAGCAGTTCTTC
18	-	-	TRBV28	TRBJ1-5	CASSPPVLLLNSNQPQHF	TGTGCCAGCAGTCCCCCCGTCCTTTTGTTGAATAGCAATCAGCCCCAGCATTTT